This T cell receptor beta chain was recovered during a study of T cells in localized non-small cell lung cancer. Overall study results and limits: In adjacent lung, a median roughly 60 of the top 100 tumor clones were found. Sequencing involved a lone tumor region, leaving heterogeneity possible. Uninvolved adjacent lung, not tumor, had the highest T cell clonality.

Method: immunoSEQ multiplex PCR; TCRdb's copy keeps in-frame clones and lacks some. The table shows about 24,000 clones, with about 90% occurring only once. The CDR3 contains 14 residues. V was pared by 1 base and J by 7 bases, with 14 bases between. CDR1 is SEHNR, CDR2 FQNEAQ, per germline (reference sequence). About this clone itself: The target antigen is unknown.

The source material was peripheral blood, sampled before any cancer treatment. The source is an older male donor with stage I squamous cell lung carcinoma. This chain joins TRBV7-9 and TRBJ2-7; D gene unclear. CDR3 amino acids: CASSLGQAEREQYF. Written as DNA, the CDR3 is TGTGCCAGCAGCTTAGGCCAGGCCGAGAGGGAGCAGTACTTC.